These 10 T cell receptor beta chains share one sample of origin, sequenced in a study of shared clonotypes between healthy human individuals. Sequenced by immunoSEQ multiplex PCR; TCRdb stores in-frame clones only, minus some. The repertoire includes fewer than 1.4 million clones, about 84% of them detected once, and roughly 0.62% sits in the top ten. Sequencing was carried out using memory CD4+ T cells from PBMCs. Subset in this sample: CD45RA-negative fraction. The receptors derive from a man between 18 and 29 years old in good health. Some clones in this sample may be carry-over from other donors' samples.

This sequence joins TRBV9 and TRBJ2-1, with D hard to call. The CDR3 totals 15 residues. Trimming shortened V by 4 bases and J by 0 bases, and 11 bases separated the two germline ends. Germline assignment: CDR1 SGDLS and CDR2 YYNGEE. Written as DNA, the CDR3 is TGTGCCAGCAGCCCGACGGGCCGCTCCTACAATGAGCAGTTCTTC. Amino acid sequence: CASSPTGRSYNEQFF. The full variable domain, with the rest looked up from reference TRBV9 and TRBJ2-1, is DSGVTQTPKHLITATGQRVTLRCSPRSGDLSVYWYQQSLDQGLQFLIQYYNGEERAKGNILERFSAQQFPDLHSELNLSSLELGDSALYFCASSPTGRSYNEQFFGPGTRLTVL.

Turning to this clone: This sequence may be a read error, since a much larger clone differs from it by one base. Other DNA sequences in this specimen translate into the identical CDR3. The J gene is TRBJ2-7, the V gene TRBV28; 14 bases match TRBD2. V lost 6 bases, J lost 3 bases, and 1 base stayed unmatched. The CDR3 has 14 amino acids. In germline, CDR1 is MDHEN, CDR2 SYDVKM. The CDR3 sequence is CASRGTSGSYEQYF. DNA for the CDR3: TGTGCCAGCAGGGGGACTAGCGGGAGCTACGAGCAGTACTTC.

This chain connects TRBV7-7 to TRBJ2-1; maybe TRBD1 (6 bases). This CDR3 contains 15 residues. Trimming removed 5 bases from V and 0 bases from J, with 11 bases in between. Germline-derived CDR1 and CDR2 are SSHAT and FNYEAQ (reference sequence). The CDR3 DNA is TGTGCCAGCAGCCAAGACAGGAGCTCCTACAATGAGCAGTTCTTC. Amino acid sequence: CASSQDRSSYNEQFF. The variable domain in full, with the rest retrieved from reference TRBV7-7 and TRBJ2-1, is GAGVSQSPRYKVTKRGQDVTLRCDPISSHATLYWYQQALGQGPEFLTYFNYEAQPDKSGLPSDRFSAERPEGSISTLTIQRTEQRDSAMYRCASSQDRSSYNEQFFGPGTRLTVL.

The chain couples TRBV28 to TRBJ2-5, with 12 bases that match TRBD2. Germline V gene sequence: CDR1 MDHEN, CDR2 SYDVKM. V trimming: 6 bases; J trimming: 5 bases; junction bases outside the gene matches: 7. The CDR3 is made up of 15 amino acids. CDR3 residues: CASSSLAGGEETQYF. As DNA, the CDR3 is TGTGCCAGCAGCAGCCTAGCGGGAGGGGAGGAGACCCAGTACTTC.

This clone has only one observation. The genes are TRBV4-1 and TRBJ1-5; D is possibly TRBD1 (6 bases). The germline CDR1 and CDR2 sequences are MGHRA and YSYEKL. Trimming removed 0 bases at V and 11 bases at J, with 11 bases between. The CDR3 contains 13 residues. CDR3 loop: CASSQENRESQHF. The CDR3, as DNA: TGCGCCAGCAGCCAAGAGAACAGGGAGTCCCAGCATTTT.

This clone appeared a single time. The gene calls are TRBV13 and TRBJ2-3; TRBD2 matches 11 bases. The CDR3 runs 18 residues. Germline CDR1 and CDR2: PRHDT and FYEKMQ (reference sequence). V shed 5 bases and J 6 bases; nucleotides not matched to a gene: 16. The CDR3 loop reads CASSPAPGTSGRYDTQYF. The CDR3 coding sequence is TGTGCCAGCAGCCCCGCCCCCGGGACTAGCGGTCGTTATGATACGCAGTATTTT. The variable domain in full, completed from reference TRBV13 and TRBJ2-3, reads AAGVIQSPRHLIKEKRETATLKCYPIPRHDTVYWYQQGPGQDPQFLISFYEKMQSDKGSIPDRFSAQQFSDYHSELNMSSLELGDSALYFCASSPAPGTSGRYDTQYFGPGTRLTVL.

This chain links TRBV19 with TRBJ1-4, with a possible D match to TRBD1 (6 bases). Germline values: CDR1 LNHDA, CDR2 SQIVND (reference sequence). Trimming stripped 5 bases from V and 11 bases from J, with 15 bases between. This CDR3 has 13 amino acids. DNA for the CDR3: TGTGCCAGTAGTGAGCAGGGGAGGAGGAAACTGTTTTTT. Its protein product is CASSEQGRRKLFF.

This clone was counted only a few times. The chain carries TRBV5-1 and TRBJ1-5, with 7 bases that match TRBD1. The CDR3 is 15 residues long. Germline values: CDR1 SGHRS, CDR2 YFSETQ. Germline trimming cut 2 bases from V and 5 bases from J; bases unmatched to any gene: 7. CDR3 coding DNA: TGCGCCAGCAGCTTACAGACAGGGATGGATCAGCCCCAGCATTTT. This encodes CASSLQTGMDQPQHF.

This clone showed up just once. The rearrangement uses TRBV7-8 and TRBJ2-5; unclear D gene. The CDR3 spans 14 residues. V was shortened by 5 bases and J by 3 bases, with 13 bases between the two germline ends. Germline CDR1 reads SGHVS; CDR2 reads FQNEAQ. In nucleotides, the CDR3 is TGTGCCAGCAGCCCATTAGGTACGGAAGAGACCCAGTACTTC. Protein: CASSPLGTEETQYF. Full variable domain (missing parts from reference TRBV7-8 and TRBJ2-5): GAGVSQSPRYKVAKRGQDVALRCDPISGHVSLFWYQQALGQGPEFLTYFQNEAQLDKSGLPSDRFFAERPEGSVSTLKIQRTQQEDSAVYLCASSPLGTEETQYFGPGTRLLVL.

DNA for the CDR3: TGCAGTGGGAGACAGGGAACCCGCTACACCTTC. Translated, it gives CSGRQGTRYTF. This chain uses TRBV20-1 with TRBJ1-2; 7 positions agree with TRBD1. Germline V gene data show CDR1 as DFQATT and CDR2 as SNEGSKA (reference sequence). V shed 7 bases and J 9 bases; nucleotides not matched to a gene: 8. The CDR3 consists of 11 residues.